This section outlines one T cell receptor (beta chain) sequence together with its context. Assay: immunoSEQ multiplex PCR; the TCRdb copy retains only in-frame clones and omits some. The sample lists 72,000 or so clones; around 93% were seen once. The sample is drawn from a study of technical replicates of blood from several donors. Trimming at V came to 1 base and at J to 0 bases, leaving 2 bases not matched to a gene. CDR1 and CDR2 (germline): SGHTA, FQGTGA. The CDR3 has 15 residues. The receptor was isolated from a human donor in good health. The sequencing input was T cells isolated from PBMCs. The V gene is TRBV7-3, the J gene TRBJ2-7; 8 bases fit TRBD2. Here the CDR3 reads CASSLSGTSSYEQYF. The CDR3 nucleotides are TGTGCCAGCAGCTTAAGTGGGACTAGCTCCTACGAGCAGTACTTC. The variable domain in full, completed from reference TRBV7-3 and TRBJ2-7, reads GAGVSQTPSNKVTEKGKYVELRCDPISGHTALYWYRQSLGQGPEFLIYFQGTGAADDSGLPNDRFFAVRPEGSVSTLKIQRTERGDSAVYLCASSLSGTSSYEQYFGPGTRLTVT.